Listed below are T cell receptor beta chains from one sample, sequenced in a study of blood T cell repertoires in COVID-19. Clones were sequenced by immunoSEQ multiplex PCR, and TCRdb holds only the in-frame ones, with some missing. The data show 190,000 or so clones, around 90% seen once. Material: PBMCs or T cells enriched from blood (not recorded which). These receptors originate from a woman younger than 30 who had recovered from COVID-19. Each CDR3 is given with its conserved first and last residue. Each record gives: J gene, D gene, clone size, V gene, CDR3 DNA, CDR3 protein. The D gene is left open where the match is weak. A row's size may be missing; if present it is once, few, many or a size class.

TRBJ2-1 TRBD1 - TRBV4-1 TGCGCCAGCAGCCAATACGGGACAGGGGGCTACAATGAGCAGTTCTTC CASSQYGTGGYNEQFF
TRBJ1-5 - - TRBV19 TGTGCCAGTAGTATGGGGAGGGGAACGTTAGGCAATCAGCCCCAGCATTTT CASSMGRGTLGNQPQHF
TRBJ2-2 - - TRBV6-6 TGTGCCAATTCAAAAACTAGCAGAACCGGGGAGCTGTTTTTT CANSKTSRTGELFF
TRBJ2-3 - - TRBV29-1 TGCAGCGTTGACCCCCGCCAACAGGCGGGGGATACGCAGTATTTT CSVDPRQQAGDTQYF
TRBJ1-6 TRBD1 - TRBV12-5 TGTGCTAGTGGTTCCGGGACAGGGGGTATTAGTTCACCCCTCCACTTT CASGSGTGGISSPLHF
TRBJ1-5 - few TRBV6-5 TGTGCCAGCAGTACAGGGAATAACAATCAGCCCCAGCATTTT CASSTGNNNQPQHF
TRBJ2-4 - - TRBV12-5 TGTGCTACTAGTGACAGCCAAAACATTCAGTACTTC CATSDSQNIQYF
TRBJ1-1 - - TRBV7-2 TGTGCCAGCAGCCTGGACATCCGGAACACTGAAGCTTTCTTT CASSLDIRNTEAFF
TRBJ2-2 TRBD1 - TRBV28 TGTGCCAGCAGTTGGACAGGGGAGGTCCGGGAGCTGTTTTTT CASSWTGEVRELFF
TRBJ1-5 - - TRBV28 TGTGCCAGCACCCCCGACAGGAATCAGCCCCAGCATTTT CASTPDRNQPQHF
TRBJ1-4 - - TRBV10-3 TGTGCCATCAGTGAGGGTTCTAGGCGGATTAATGAAAAACTGTTTTTT CAISEGSRRINEKLFF
TRBJ1-2 - - TRBV19 TGTGCCAGTAGTACAAGACAGGTGAACTATGGCTACACCTTC CASSTRQVNYGYTF
TRBJ1-3 - - TRBV28 TGTGCCAGCAGTTCCGTCGAGCCCTTAACAAACACCATATATTTT CASSSVEPLTNTIYF
TRBJ2-7 TRBD1 - TRBV27 TGTGCCAGCAAAGCCGGGACAGGGGGGATATACGAGCAGTACTTC CASKAGTGGIYEQYF
TRBJ2-3 TRBD2 - TRBV28 TGTGCCAGCAGAGCGGGGGGGCTGGCAGATACGCAGTATTTT CASRAGGLADTQYF
TRBJ1-2 - - TRBV5-1 TGCGCCAGCAGCACCAGGCACTATGGCTACACCTTC CASSTRHYGYTF
TRBJ2-3 TRBD2 once TRBV4-1 TGCGCCAGCAGCCAACGAGCGGGGGGCCAGGGGATGACAGATACGCAGTATTTT CASSQRAGGQGMTDTQYF
TRBJ1-5 TRBD1 once TRBV6-5 TGTGCCAGCAGTTACCAGGGGGGTAGCAATCAGCCCCAGCATTTT CASSYQGGSNQPQHF
TRBJ2-7 TRBD1 - TRBV6-5 TGTGCCAGCAGATCGGGACAGCTAGGGTTCTACGAGCAGTACTTC CASRSGQLGFYEQYF
TRBJ2-3 TRBD1 - TRBV25-1 TGTGCCAGCAGTGCTTCTCCCGGGACAGGGGATACAGATACGCAGTATTTT CASSASPGTGDTDTQYF
TRBJ1-5 - once TRBV6-1 TGTGCCAGCGGTGAATTAGGGACATACCCCCAGCATTTT CASGELGTYPQHF
TRBJ2-7 TRBD1 - TRBV25-1 TGTGCCAGCAACCAAGACAGGGGAGCCTCCTACGAGCAGTACTTC CASNQDRGASYEQYF
TRBJ2-4 - - TRBV27 TGTGCCAGCAGTTTATCTGGTATCGGAAACATTCAGTACTTC CASSLSGIGNIQYF
TRBJ2-2 TRBD2 - TRBV10-1 TGCGCCAGCAGTGAGTTCGGGAGGGGGAACACCGGGGAGCTGTTTTTT CASSEFGRGNTGELFF
TRBJ2-2 TRBD2 many TRBV7-9 TGTGCCAGCAGCTTAGCGCTCGGGAGGTCCGGGGAGCTGTTTTTT CASSLALGRSGELFF
TRBJ2-5 - - TRBV15 TGTGCCACCAGCAGAGGGGGGGAGCAAGAGACCCAGTACTTC CATSRGGEQETQYF
TRBJ2-6 - many TRBV6-1 TGTGCCAGCAGTGAAGTTGGAGGGGCTGGGGCCAACGTCCTGACTTTC CASSEVGGAGANVLTF
TRBJ1-1 - once TRBV6-4 TGTGCCAGCAGGGACACACCCGCGGGCACTGAAGCTTTCTTT CASRDTPAGTEAFF
TRBJ1-3 - - TRBV3-1/TRBV3-2 TGTGCCAGCAGCCAAGACAGGTTTGAACTCCCCTCTGGAAACACCATATATTTT CASSQDRFELPSGNTIYF
TRBJ1-2 - - TRBV10-3 TGTGCCATCAGTGACCGGGGTTTGGACTATGGCTACACCTTC CAISDRGLDYGYTF
TRBJ1-6 - - TRBV30 TGTGCCTGTCATTTTACAGGGAGTCGGAATTCACCCCTCCACTTT CACHFTGSRNSPLHF
TRBJ2-2 TRBD1 - TRBV7-2 TGTGCCAGCAGCTCCCGGGACAGGGTAGACACCGGGGAGCTGTTTTTT CASSSRDRVDTGELFF
TRBJ1-2 - - TRBV2 TGTGCCAGCAGGGCGTGGGGCGATGGCTACACCTTC CASRAWGDGYTF
TRBJ1-4 - - TRBV13 TGTGCCAGCAGCTTAGCAGGGTTTAATGAAAAACTGTTTTTT CASSLAGFNEKLFF
TRBJ2-2 - - TRBV30 TGTGCCTGGACCCCCCCCGGCCTATCTAGTAACACCGGGGAGCTGTTTTTT CAWTPPGLSSNTGELFF
TRBJ1-3 - - TRBV5-4 TGTGCCAGCAGCTTGCAGGGCAGAGTAAGCTCTGGAAACACCATATATTTT CASSLQGRVSSGNTIYF
TRBJ1-3 - - TRBV3-1/TRBV3-2 TGTGCCAGCAGCCAGAGAGGGAATGCGGGAAACACCATATATTTT CASSQRGNAGNTIYF
TRBJ2-7 TRBD2 - TRBV7-8 TGTGCCAGCAGCACTAGCGGGGGGGCCGCCTACGAGCAGTACTTC CASSTSGGAAYEQYF
TRBJ2-3 - once TRBV9 TGTGCCAGCAGCGTAGACCCCCGGGGGGACAACACAGATACGCAGTATTTT CASSVDPRGDNTDTQYF
TRBJ2-5 - once TRBV5-5 TGTGCCAGCAACAGGGTACAAGAGACCCAGTACTTC CASNRVQETQYF
TRBJ1-2 TRBD1 - TRBV5-6 TGTGCCTCGCGAACAGGGGGTAACTATGGCTACACCTTC CASRTGGNYGYTF
TRBJ1-5 TRBD1 - TRBV18 TGTGCCAGCTCACCGCCGGGACAGGCCTTTCAGCCCCAGCATTTT CASSPPGQAFQPQHF
TRBJ1-1 - - TRBV4-1 TGCGCCAGCAGCCAAGATTGGGAGGTAGCTTTCTTT CASSQDWEVAFF
TRBJ1-6 TRBD1 - TRBV7-9 TGTGCCAGCAGCCTACTACAGGGGGATTCACCCCTCCACTTT CASSLLQGDSPLHF
TRBJ1-1 TRBD1 once TRBV7-9 TGTGCCAGCAGCTTAGATCTGTATTCCAGGGGGGCGCGAACTGAAGCTTTCTTT CASSLDLYSRGARTEAFF
TRBJ2-7 - - TRBV5-1 TGCGCCAGCAGCTTACAAACCGAATACGAGCAGTACTTC CASSLQTEYEQYF
TRBJ1-1 TRBD1 once TRBV3-1/TRBV3-2 TGTGCCAGCAGCCACTCGGACAGGCCCGGGCCTGAAGCTTTCTTT CASSHSDRPGPEAFF
TRBJ2-5 - - TRBV7-9 TGTGCCAGCAGCCATGCGACAGCCCCTAAAGAGACCCAGTACTTC CASSHATAPKETQYF
TRBJ2-7 - - TRBV30 TGTGCCTGGAGTGTGAGGTTCTACGAGCAGTACTTC CAWSVRFYEQYF
TRBJ2-5 - once TRBV25-1 TGTGCCAGCAGATGGCGAGGGCCAGGAGAGACCCAGTACTTC CASRWRGPGETQYF
TRBJ2-5 - - TRBV5-1 TGCGCCAGCAGCTCCCGATCTACCAAAGAGGCGACCCAGTACTTC CASSSRSTKEATQYF
TRBJ1-4 TRBD1 - TRBV10-2 TGCGCCAGCAAAAACAGGGGCAATGAAAAACTGTTTTTT CASKNRGNEKLFF
TRBJ2-7 - - TRBV20-1 TGCAGTGCTAGTGGAGGAATCCCCTACGAGCAGTACTTC CSASGGIPYEQYF
TRBJ2-7 - - TRBV21-1 TGTGCCAGCAGCAAAGTCCGCCGGGAAGGGTTCTACGAGCAGTACTTC CASSKVRREGFYEQYF
TRBJ2-7 TRBD1 - TRBV14 TGTGCCAGCAGCTTACAGGGGAGTAAGTACTTC CASSLQGSKYF
TRBJ1-2 - - TRBV24-1 TGTGCCACCAGTCCTAACGGGGGATCTTCCTATGGCTACACCTTC CATSPNGGSSYGYTF
TRBJ2-7 - once TRBV7-9 TGTGCCAGCAGACAGGCGGGACCGGGGACCTACGAGCAGTACTTC CASRQAGPGTYEQYF
TRBJ2-1 - - TRBV10-3 TGTGCCATCAGTGAGTCGCTTTTGCGGGCTGACAATGAGCAGTTCTTC CAISESLLRADNEQFF
TRBJ2-7 TRBD2 - TRBV10-3 TGTGCCATCAGTGGGGGGGGGTTAAACGAGCAGTACTTC CAISGGGLNEQYF